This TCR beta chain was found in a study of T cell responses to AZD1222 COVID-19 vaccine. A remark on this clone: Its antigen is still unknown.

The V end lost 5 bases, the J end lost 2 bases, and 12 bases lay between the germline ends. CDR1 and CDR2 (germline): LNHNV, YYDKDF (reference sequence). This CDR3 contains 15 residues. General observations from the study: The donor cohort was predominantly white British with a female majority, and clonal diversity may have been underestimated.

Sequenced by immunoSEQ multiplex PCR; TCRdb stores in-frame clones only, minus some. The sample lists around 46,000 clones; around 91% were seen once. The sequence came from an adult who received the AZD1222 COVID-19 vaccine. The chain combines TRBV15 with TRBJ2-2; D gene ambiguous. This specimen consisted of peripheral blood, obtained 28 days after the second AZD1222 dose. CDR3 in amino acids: CATSRQAINTGELFF. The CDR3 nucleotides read TGTGCCACCAGCCGCCAGGCGATTAACACCGGGGAGCTGTTTTTT.